This TCR beta chain was identified in a study of blood T cell repertoires in COVID-19. The overall study: COVID-19 samples collected from the United States, Italy and Spain covered acute and convalescent phases.

Assay used: immunoSEQ multiplex PCR; TCRdb lists only in-frame clones, some missing. In the table there are under 150,000 clones, about 90% of which are singletons. The CDR3 runs 13 residues. The V and J ends lost 10 bases and 2 bases, in that order; junction bases with no gene match: 5. Germline CDR1 SGHTA, CDR2 FQGNSA. The sequence came from a man between 50 and 59 years old with active or convalescent COVID-19. The chain combines TRBV7-2 with TRBJ2-7; 10 nucleotides match TRBD1. Sequenced material: peripheral blood. The CDR3 bases are TGTGCCACCGCCGGGACAGGGGCCTACGAGCAGTACTTC. It translates to CATAGTGAYEQYF.